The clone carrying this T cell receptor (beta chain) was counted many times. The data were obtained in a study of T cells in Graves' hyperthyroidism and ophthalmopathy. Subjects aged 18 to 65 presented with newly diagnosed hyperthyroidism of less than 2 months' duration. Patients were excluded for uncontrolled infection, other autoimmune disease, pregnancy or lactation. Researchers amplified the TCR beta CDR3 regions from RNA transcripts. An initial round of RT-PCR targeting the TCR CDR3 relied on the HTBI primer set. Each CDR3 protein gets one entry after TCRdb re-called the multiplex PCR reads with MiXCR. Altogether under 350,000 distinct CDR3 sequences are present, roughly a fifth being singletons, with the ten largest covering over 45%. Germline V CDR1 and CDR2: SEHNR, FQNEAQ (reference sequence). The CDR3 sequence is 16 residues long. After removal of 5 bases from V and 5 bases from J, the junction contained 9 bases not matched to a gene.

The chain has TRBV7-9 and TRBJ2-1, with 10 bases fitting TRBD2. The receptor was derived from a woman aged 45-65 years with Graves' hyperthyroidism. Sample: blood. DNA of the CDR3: TGTGCCAGCAGCAAAATCGGGACTAGCGTCCACAATGAGCAGTTCTTC. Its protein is CASSKIGTSVHNEQFF.